This paragraph covers one T cell receptor (beta chain) sequence. Treatment indicated: randomized to nivolumab then ipilimumab (arm A) or the reverse (arm B). This entry comes from a study of sequential checkpoint blockade in melanoma. This CDR3 contains 15 residues. Germline V gene lookup returns CDR1 MNHGY and CDR2 SAAAGT. The V end was cut by 6 bases, the J end by 3 bases, with 18 bases between. Sequencing used immunoSEQ multiplex PCR; TCRdb keeps in-frame clones, though not all of them. The sample has about 2,000 clones, 30% seen once; the top ten hold 21%. This TCR came from a human donor with melanoma. The specimen was tumor tissue (inferred from file names), collected from a patient given nivolumab and ipilimumab in sequence. This rearrangement joins TRBV6-8 to TRBJ2-7, with D perhaps matching TRBD1 (7 bases). CDR3 protein: CASRPGTEGLYEQYF. CDR3 nucleotides: TGTGCCAGCAGACCAGGGACAGAGGGACTCTACGAGCAGTACTTC.